This TCR beta chain emerged from a study of T cell repertoires in cytomegalovirus infection. As regards this clonotype: Its antigen remains unknown. Germline is not matched at one junction end, which may reflect a read error.

Germline V CDR1 and CDR2: SGHVT, SQSDAQ. CDR3 length: 14 residues. One entry per CDR3 protein, called by TCRdb with MiXCR from the reads. The table shows some 940,000 distinct CDR3 sequences, with 25% to 40% occurring only once. The TCR originated in a human donor in good health (CMV status not recorded). Some clones in this sample may be carry-over from other donors' samples. V usage is TRBV7-4 and J usage is TRBJ1-2; possible D gene TRBD1, 5 bases. The specimen comprised cultured CD8+ T cells from PBMCs, sampled from culture after CMV antigen stimulation. The CDR3 DNA reads as TGTGTCAGCAGCCCCGGGACGCCCAACTATGGCTACACCTTC. It encodes CVSSPGTPNYGYTF. Combining the CDR3 with reference TRBV7-4 and TRBJ1-2 gives the whole variable domain GAGVSQSPRYKVAKRGRDVALRCDSISGHVTLYWYRQTLGQGSEVLTYSQSDAQRDKSGRPSGRFSAERPERSVSTLKIQRTEQGDSAVYLCVSSPGTPNYGYTFGSGTRLTVV.